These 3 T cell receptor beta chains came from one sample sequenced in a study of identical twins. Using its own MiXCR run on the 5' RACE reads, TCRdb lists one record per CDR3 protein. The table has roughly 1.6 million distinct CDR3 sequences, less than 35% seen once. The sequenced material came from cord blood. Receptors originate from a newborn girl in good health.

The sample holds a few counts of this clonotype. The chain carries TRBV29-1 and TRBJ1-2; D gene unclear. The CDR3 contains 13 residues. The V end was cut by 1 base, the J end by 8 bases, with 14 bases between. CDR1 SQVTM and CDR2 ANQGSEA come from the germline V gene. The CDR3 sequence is CSVEAWADRGYTF. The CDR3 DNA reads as TGCAGCGTTGAAGCTTGGGCGGATCGGGGCTACACCTTC.

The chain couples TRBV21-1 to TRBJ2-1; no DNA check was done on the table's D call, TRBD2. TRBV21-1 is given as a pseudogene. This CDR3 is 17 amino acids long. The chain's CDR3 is CASSGPGLADDYNEQFF. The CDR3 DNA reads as TGTGCCAGCAGCGGCCCGGGACTAGCGGACGATTACAATGAGCAGTTCTTC.

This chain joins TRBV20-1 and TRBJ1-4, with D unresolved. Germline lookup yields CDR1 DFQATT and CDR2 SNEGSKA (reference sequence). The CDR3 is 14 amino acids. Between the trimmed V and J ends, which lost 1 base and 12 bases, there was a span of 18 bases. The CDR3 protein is CSARGELSAYELFF. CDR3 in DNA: TGCAGTGCTAGAGGGGAGCTGTCAGCCTACGAACTGTTTTTT.